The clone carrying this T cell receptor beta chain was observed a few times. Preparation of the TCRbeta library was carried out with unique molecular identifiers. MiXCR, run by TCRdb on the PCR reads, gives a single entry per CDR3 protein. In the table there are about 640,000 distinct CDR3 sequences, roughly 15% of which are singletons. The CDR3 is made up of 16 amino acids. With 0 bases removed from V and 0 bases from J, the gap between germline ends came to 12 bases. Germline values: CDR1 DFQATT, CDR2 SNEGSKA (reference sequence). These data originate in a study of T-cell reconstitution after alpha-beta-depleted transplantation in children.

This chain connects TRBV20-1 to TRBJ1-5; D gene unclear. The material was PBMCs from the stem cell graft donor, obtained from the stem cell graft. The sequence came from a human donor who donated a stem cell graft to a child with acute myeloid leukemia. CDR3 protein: CSARDRRLLSNQPQHF. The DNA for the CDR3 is TGCAGTGCTAGAGATCGGCGACTTCTTAGCAATCAGCCCCAGCATTTT.